The rows below give T cell receptor beta chains drawn from one sample of a study of T-cell memory formation after mild COVID-19. TCRdb used MiXCR to reprocess the 5' RACE reads, holding one entry per CDR3 protein. The table includes 300,000 to 400,000 distinct CDR3 sequences, approximately 16% detected once. The sequencing sample was made of PBMCs or a T cell subset sorted from them (not recorded which). The receptors stem from a man aged 18 to 30 who had mild COVID-19 (a few samples of this study predate the infection). Cell type and time point are not known. Each CDR3 is given with its conserved first and last residue. D genes are given only for firm matches. Some rows have no size entry. The others give once, few or many, or a class for an expanded clone.

>NA|many|TRBV7-9|TRBJ2-3
CASSNRAGTQYF
TGTGCCAGCAGCAACAGGGCAGGCACGCAGTATTTT
>NA|NA|TRBV7-3|TRBJ1-1
CASSYDPSGEAFF
TGTGCCAGCAGCTACGACCCATCAGGGGAAGCTTTCTTT
>NA|few|TRBV10-3|TRBJ1-3
CATQRAGSSGNTIYF
TGTGCCACCCAGCGGGCAGGTAGCTCTGGAAACACCATATATTTT
>NA|NA|TRBV14|TRBJ2-3
CASSQVAGISTDTQYF
TGTGCCAGCAGCCAAGTAGCAGGGATTAGCACAGATACGCAGTATTTT
>NA|NA|TRBV15|TRBJ2-7
CATSSPTPGTKYEQYF
TGTGCCACCAGCAGTCCTACCCCAGGGACAAAGTACGAGCAGTACTTC
>NA|NA|TRBV9|TRBJ2-3
CASSVRGRDTQYF
TGTGCCAGCAGCGTGAGGGGGAGGGATACGCAGTATTTT
>NA|NA|TRBV20-1|TRBJ2-1
CSARDRYKPDNEQFF
TGCAGTGCTAGAGATCGGTACAAACCCGACAATGAGCAGTTCTTC
>NA|NA|TRBV7-9|TRBJ2-7
CASSRAPGPTSYEQYF
TGTGCCAGCAGCCGGGCACCGGGACCGACCTCCTACGAGCAGTACTTC
>TRBD2|NA|TRBV6-1|TRBJ2-3
CASSARTSGARTDTQYF
TGTGCCAGCAGTGCCCGGACTAGCGGAGCCCGCACAGATACGCAGTATTTT
>NA|many|TRBV2|TRBJ2-2
CASGYTGELFF
TGTGCCAGCGGGTACACCGGGGAGCTGTTTTTT
>NA|few|TRBV6-2/TRBV6-3|TRBJ2-6
CASSSPYSGANVLTF
TGTGCCAGCAGTTCACCGTACTCTGGGGCCAACGTCCTGACTTTC
>NA|few|TRBV10-2|TRBJ2-2
CASLRGWELFF
TGCGCCAGCCTCAGGGGATGGGAGCTGTTTTTT
>NA|NA|TRBV13|TRBJ2-3
CASSLAESTDTQYF
TGTGCCAGCAGCTTAGCAGAAAGCACAGATACGCAGTATTTT
>NA|NA|TRBV12-3/TRBV12-4|TRBJ2-6
CASAPRVANVLTF
TGTGCCAGCGCCCCGCGTGTGGCCAACGTCCTGACTTTC
>NA|NA|TRBV3-1|TRBJ1-2
CASSPRRVSGYTF
TGTGCCAGCAGCCCCCGGAGGGTTAGTGGCTACACCTTC
>NA|few|TRBV29-1|TRBJ2-3
CSVGGTLTDTQYF
TGCAGCGTTGGGGGGACCCTCACAGATACGCAGTATTTT
>NA|NA|TRBV7-9|TRBJ1-6
CASSLGADNSALHF
TGTGCCAGCAGCTTGGGAGCTGATAATTCAGCCCTCCACTTT
>TRBD2|few|TRBV29-1|TRBJ2-5
CSALAGGGETQYF
TGCAGCGCCCTAGCGGGGGGCGGTGAGACCCAGTACTTC
>NA|NA|TRBV12-3/TRBV12-4|TRBJ2-1
CASAHNEQFF
TGTGCCTCCGCCCACAATGAGCAGTTCTTC